The 14 T cell receptor beta chains below all came from one sample that was sequenced in a study of blood T cells in healthy people across ages. Using a J-beta primer mix together with a sample-barcoded 5' primer, a second PCR was run for roughly 7 to 11 cycles. TCRdb passed the 5' RACE reads through MiXCR, listing each CDR3 protein once. The table shows about 730,000 distinct CDR3 sequences, with roughly 45% occurring only once. Sequenced sample: blood. The receptors were gathered from a woman aged 60-75 years in good health.

This chain joins TRBV27 and TRBJ2-5; D might be TRBD2 (5 bases). Germline assignment: CDR1 MNHEY and CDR2 SMNVEV (reference sequence). V gave up 0 bases and J gave up 11 bases, with 13 bases separating them. The CDR3 extends over 13 amino acids. This CDR3 is CASSLSGPTGQYF. The CDR3, as DNA: TGTGCCAGCAGTTTATCAGGCCCAACGGGGCAGTACTTC.

This rearrangement joins TRBV6-1 to TRBJ2-7; the match to TRBD2 covers 8 bases. CDR1 and CDR2 (germline): MNHNS, SASEGT. The V gene end was trimmed by 5 bases and the J gene end by 0 bases; junction bases not matched to a gene: 6. The length of the CDR3 is 15 residues. CDR3 sequence (DNA): TGTGCCAGCAGTCTTACACTAGCGGTCTCCTACGAGCAGTACTTC. Residues: CASSLTLAVSYEQYF.

V and J are TRBV5-6 and TRBJ2-7, with unresolved D. CDR1 is SGHDT, CDR2 YYEEEE, per germline. CDR3 length equals 12 residues. Trimming cost V 1 base and J 9 bases, with 11 bases left between them. The CDR3 here is CASSLSVGAQYF. In DNA, the CDR3 is TGTGCCAGCAGCTTGTCAGTAGGAGCGCAGTACTTC.

The rearrangement joins TRBV5-1 to TRBJ1-5; D ambiguous. With 0 bases removed from V and 4 bases from J, the gap between germline ends came to 5 bases. The CDR3 spans 13 residues. Germline V gene sequence: CDR1 SGHRS, CDR2 YFSETQ. The CDR3 protein is CASSLVGNQPQHF. As DNA, the CDR3 is TGCGCCAGCAGCTTGGTTGGTAATCAGCCCCAGCATTTT.

V is TRBV10-1 and J is TRBJ2-1, with D maybe TRBD2 (6 bases). This CDR3 has 14 amino acids. Trimming left V 7 bases short and J 4 bases short, with 14 bases between. From germline, CDR1 is WNHNN and CDR2 SYGVQD (reference sequence). This CDR3 reads CASKPGLGYNEQFF. The CDR3 DNA is TGCGCCAGCAAACCGGGACTCGGGTACAATGAGCAGTTCTTC.

V and J are TRBV7-3 and TRBJ2-3; D possibly corresponds to TRBD2 (6 bases). The CDR3 length is 15 residues. Looked up from germline, CDR1 is SGHTA and CDR2 is FQGTGA. V lost 5 bases to trimming and J lost 0 bases, with 12 bases between them. CDR3 protein: CASSVRERSTDTQYF. CDR3 nucleotides: TGTGCCAGCAGCGTCCGGGAGAGGAGCACAGATACGCAGTATTTT.

The table lists this clonotype with a few counts. V is TRBV12-3 or TRBV12-4 and J is TRBJ2-5; D is undetermined. Trimming removed 3 bases from V and 0 bases from J, with 11 bases in between. CDR3 size: 15 residues. As DNA, the CDR3 is TGTGCCAGCAGTTTGGACCAGCACTACCAAGAGACCCAGTACTTC. It specifies CASSLDQHYQETQYF.

This clonotype has just a few counts. V and J are TRBV6-2 or TRBV6-3 and TRBJ2-7, with 11 positions matching TRBD1. J was trimmed by 6 bases and V by 2 bases; bases with no gene match: 6. The CDR3 spans 15 residues. Germline-derived CDR1 and CDR2 are MNHEY and SVGEGT. CDR3 sequence reads: CASSYLGQGVGEQYF. The CDR3 DNA is TGTGCCAGCAGTTACCTGGGACAGGGGGTAGGCGAGCAGTACTTC.

In DNA, the CDR3 is TGTGCCAGCAGCCTCTCCGGGCCGAGGGGAACTGAAGCTTTCTTT. Translated: CASSLSGPRGTEAFF. The chain links TRBV7-8 to TRBJ1-1; possible D gene TRBD1, 5 bases. Trimming stripped 5 bases from V and 5 bases from J, with 18 bases between. Germline CDR1 is SGHVS and CDR2 is FQNEAQ. This CDR3 comprises 15 residues.

This clonotype was seen only a few times. The gene calls are TRBV11-2 and TRBJ2-3; 11 bases line up with TRBD2. In germline, CDR1 is SGHAT, CDR2 FQNNGV. With V trimmed by 3 bases and J by 1 base, 3 bases remained unmatched. The CDR3 contains 16 residues. CDR3 region: CASSFKTSGGTDTQYF. CDR3 in DNA: TGTGCCAGCAGCTTTAAGACTAGCGGGGGCACAGATACGCAGTATTTT. The variable domain in full, completed from reference TRBV11-2 and TRBJ2-3, reads EAGVAQSPRYKIIEKRQSVAFWCNPISGHATLYWYQQILGQGPKLLIQFQNNGVVDDSQLPKDRFSAERLKGVDSTLKIQPAKLEDSAVYLCASSFKTSGGTDTQYFGPGTRLTVL.

This clonotype was seen a handful of times. The chain combines TRBV11-2 with TRBJ2-4; 8 nucleotides agree with TRBD1. This CDR3 has 18 residues. V lost 5 bases and J lost 0; bases outside the gene matches: 12. The germline CDR1 and CDR2 sequences are SGHAT and FQNNGV. In nucleotides, the CDR3 is TGTGCCAGCAGCCTGGGACAGGTGCTATCCCTAGCCAAAAACATTCAGTACTTC. Translating gives CASSLGQVLSLAKNIQYF. Based on the CDR3 plus reference TRBV11-2 and TRBJ2-4, the full variable domain is EAGVAQSPRYKIIEKRQSVAFWCNPISGHATLYWYQQILGQGPKLLIQFQNNGVVDDSQLPKDRFSAERLKGVDSTLKIQPAKLEDSAVYLCASSLGQVLSLAKNIQYFGAGTRLSVL.

This clonotype was seen a few times. J is TRBJ1-5 and V is TRBV7-2; 8 nucleotides agree with TRBD1. The length of the CDR3 is 14 residues. Unmatched junction bases numbered 5, after V lost 5 bases and J lost 5 bases. CDR1 and CDR2 from the germline V gene are SGHTA and FQGNSA. The CDR3 region has the DNA TGTGCCAGCAGCCCGGACAGGGATGATCAGCCCCAGCATTTT. Translated: CASSPDRDDQPQHF.

In regard to this clonotype: Being one base from a much bigger clone, this may be a read error. The chain carries TRBV29-1 and TRBJ2-5, with D perhaps TRBD1 (6 bases). The DNA end favors TRBJ2-1, so the J call may be wrong. The CDR3 has 12 amino acids. Germline assignment: CDR1 SQVTM and CDR2 ANQGSEA. CDR3 DNA sequence: TGCACCGTGGGACAAATCCAAGAGACCCAGTTCTTC. Its translation is CTVGQIQETQFF.

This clonotype appeared a few times. The chain couples TRBV6-2 or TRBV6-3 to TRBJ1-1, with TRBD1 matching over 8 bases. The V gene's germline CDR1 is MNHEY and CDR2 SVGEGT. The CDR3 is 14 residues long. J gave up 2 bases and V 5 bases, and 4 bases lay outside the gene matches. CDR3 residues: CASSDRGGNTEAFF. Written as DNA, the CDR3 is TGTGCCAGCAGTGACAGGGGTGGCAACACTGAAGCTTTCTTT.